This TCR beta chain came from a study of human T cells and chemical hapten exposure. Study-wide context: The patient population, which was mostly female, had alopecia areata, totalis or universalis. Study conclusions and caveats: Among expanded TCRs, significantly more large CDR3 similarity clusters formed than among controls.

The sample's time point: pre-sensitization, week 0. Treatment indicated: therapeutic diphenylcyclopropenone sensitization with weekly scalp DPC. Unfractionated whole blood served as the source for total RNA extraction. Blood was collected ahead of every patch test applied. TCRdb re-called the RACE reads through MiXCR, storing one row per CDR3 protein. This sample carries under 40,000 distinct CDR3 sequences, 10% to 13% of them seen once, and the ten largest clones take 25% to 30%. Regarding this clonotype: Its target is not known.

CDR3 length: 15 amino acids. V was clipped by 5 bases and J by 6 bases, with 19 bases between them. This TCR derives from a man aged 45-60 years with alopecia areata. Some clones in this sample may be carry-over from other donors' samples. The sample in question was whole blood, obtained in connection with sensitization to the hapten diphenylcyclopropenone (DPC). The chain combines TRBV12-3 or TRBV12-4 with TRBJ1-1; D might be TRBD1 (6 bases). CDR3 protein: CASSGGQGMDAEAFF. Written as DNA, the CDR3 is TGTGCCAGCAGTGGGGGGCAGGGTATGGACGCTGAAGCTTTCTTT.